The rows below give T cell receptor beta chains drawn from one sample of a study of lymphopenia after photon versus proton radiotherapy. The method was immunoSEQ multiplex PCR; TCRdb's version includes in-frame clones alone and lacks a portion of them. The sample contains tens of thousands of clones, roughly 93% of which appear only once. The sequences come from peripheral blood, collected from a patient treated with photon-based radiotherapy. These receptors came from a woman aged 70-85 years with pancreatic cancer. Both conserved end residues are part of each CDR3. D genes are given only for firm matches. For some rows the clone size is stated as once, few or many, or as a class when expanded; others skip it.

CDR3 | DNA | length | D | J | size | V
CASSPAGQGAGYEQYF | TGTGCCAGCAGTCCCGCGGGACAGGGGGCAGGCTACGAGCAGTACTTC | 16 | TRBD1 | TRBJ2-7 | . | TRBV28
CASSFRGSLHNEQFF | TGTGCCAGCAGTTTCCGGGGTTCACTCCACAATGAGCAGTTCTTC | 15 | . | TRBJ2-1 | few | TRBV28
CASSPTTGTSGREAAFF | TGTGCCAGCAGCCCGACGACCGGGACTAGCGGGAGAGAGGCAGCGTTCTTC | 17 | TRBD2 | TRBJ2-1 | . | TRBV7-2
CASSISGDLMNTEAFF | TGTGCCAGTAGTATTTCAGGGGATTTAATGAACACTGAAGCTTTCTTT | 16 | . | TRBJ1-1 | . | TRBV19
CASGLVNGAGVLGTGELFF | TGTGCTAGTGGTTTGGTAAACGGGGCGGGAGTCTTGGGAACCGGGGAGCTGTTTTTT | 19 | TRBD2 | TRBJ2-2 | . | TRBV12-5
CASRSLANYGYTF | TGTGCCAGCCGTAGTTTAGCTAACTATGGCTACACCTTC | 13 | . | TRBJ1-2 | . | TRBV6-5
CASSLARGDRSYEQYF | TGTGCCAGCAGCTTAGCCCGTGGGGACCGCTCCTACGAGCAGTACTTC | 16 | . | TRBJ2-7 | . | TRBV7-2
CAWRPSGQTPYEQYF | TGTGCCTGGAGACCTAGCGGGCAAACCCCTTACGAGCAGTACTTC | 15 | TRBD2 | TRBJ2-7 | . | TRBV30
CASSDGQTDTQYF | TGTGCCAGCAGCGATGGACAGACAGATACGCAGTATTTT | 13 | . | TRBJ2-3 | . | TRBV7-9
CASSLEGRGTDTQYF | TGCGCCAGCAGCTTAGAGGGCCGCGGCACAGATACGCAGTATTTT | 15 | . | TRBJ2-3 | . | TRBV5-1
CASSMVASGSWNEQFF | TGTGCCAGTAGTATGGTCGCTAGCGGGAGCTGGAATGAGCAGTTCTTC | 16 | TRBD2 | TRBJ2-1 | . | TRBV19
CASGRDTDTQYF | TGTGCTAGTGGCCGTGATACAGATACGCAGTATTTT | 12 | . | TRBJ2-3 | . | TRBV12-5
CASSGTGTSFYNEQFF | TGTGCCAGCAGTGGTACCGGGACTAGCTTCTACAATGAGCAGTTCTTC | 16 | TRBD2 | TRBJ2-1 | . | TRBV6-1
CASSPPGTPRGEQYF | TGTGCCAGCTCACCACCCGGGACACCTCGGGGCGAGCAGTACTTC | 15 | . | TRBJ2-7 | few | TRBV18
CASSAGLANHNEQFF | TGTGCCAGCAGCGCGGGACTAGCGAACCACAATGAGCAGTTCTTC | 15 | TRBD2 | TRBJ2-1 | . | TRBV7-2
CASALQGGGYTF | TGTGCCAGCGCCCTACAGGGGGGCGGCTACACCTTC | 12 | . | TRBJ1-2 | . | TRBV21-1
CASSLIPGLAPDEQYF | TGTGCCAGCAGCTTGATCCCGGGACTAGCCCCCGACGAGCAGTACTTC | 16 | TRBD2 | TRBJ2-7 | . | TRBV5-4
CASSLAGLAQETQYF | TGTGCCAGCAGCTTGGCGGGACTAGCACAAGAGACCCAGTACTTC | 15 | TRBD2 | TRBJ2-5 | . | TRBV5-8
CASSTSLYEQYF | TGTGCCAGCAGTACATCCCTCTACGAGCAGTACTTC | 12 | . | TRBJ2-7 | . | TRBV6-5
CASSPGQGWSYEQYF | TGCGCCAGCAGCCCAGGACAGGGGTGGTCCTACGAGCAGTACTTC | 15 | TRBD1 | TRBJ2-7 | few | TRBV4-3
CASSSTAPGTGKPSGANVLTF | TGTGCCAGCAGTTCAACTGCTCCAGGGACAGGGAAGCCCTCTGGGGCCAACGTCCTGACTTTC | 21 | TRBD1 | TRBJ2-6 | . | TRBV28
CASSFTGLEQYF | TGTGCCAGCAGCTTCACAGGCCTCGAGCAGTACTTC | 12 | . | TRBJ2-7 | . | TRBV14
CASFRQTNSNQPQHF | TGTGCCAGCTTCCGCCAGACCAATAGCAATCAGCCCCAGCATTTT | 15 | . | TRBJ1-5 | . | TRBV28
CASSPTTPGPDPQHF | TGTGCCAGTAGCCCCACCACGCCAGGCCCTGATCCCCAGCATTTT | 15 | . | TRBJ1-5 | . | TRBV19
CASSESRSRDSNTGELFF | TGCGCCAGCAGTGAGTCGAGGTCTCGGGACTCGAACACCGGGGAGCTGTTTTTT | 18 | . | TRBJ2-2 | . | TRBV10-1
CASSTRGGGANVLTF | TGTGCCAGCAGCACCCGGGGTGGTGGGGCCAACGTCCTGACTTTC | 15 | . | TRBJ2-6 | . | TRBV2
CASQREGLSEQFF | TGTGCCAGTCAACGGGAGGGCCTGAGTGAGCAGTTCTTC | 13 | TRBD2 | TRBJ2-1 | . | TRBV2
CASSLTPIFSTNEKLFF | TGTGCCAGCAGCTTAACACCCATTTTCTCAACTAATGAAAAACTGTTTTTT | 17 | . | TRBJ1-4 | . | TRBV7-6
CAISESLTGAGTSGNNEQFF | TGTGCCATCAGTGAGTCTCTAACAGGAGCCGGGACTAGCGGGAACAATGAGCAGTTCTTC | 20 | TRBD2 | TRBJ2-1 | . | TRBV10-3
CASSLEARGANVLTF | TGTGCCAGCAGCTTAGAGGCACGCGGGGCCAACGTCCTGACTTTC | 15 | . | TRBJ2-6 | . | TRBV7-9
CASSVGTGGNQPQHF | TGTGCCAGTAGTGTCGGGACAGGGGGCAATCAGCCCCAGCATTTT | 15 | TRBD1 | TRBJ1-5 | . | TRBV19
CASSLWGGDRVYEQYF | TGTGCCAGCAGTTTATGGGGAGGGGACAGGGTGTACGAGCAGTACTTC | 16 | TRBD1 | TRBJ2-7 | . | TRBV28
CATSHEETQYF | TGTGCCACCAGCCACGAAGAGACCCAGTACTTC | 11 | . | TRBJ2-5 | . | TRBV15
CASSSGTGGAGETQYF | TGTGCCAGCAGCTCAGGGACAGGGGGCGCTGGGGAGACCCAGTACTTC | 16 | TRBD1 | TRBJ2-5 | . | TRBV7-9
CASSPTQKTEAFF | TGTGCCAGCAGCCCGACACAGAAGACTGAAGCTTTCTTT | 13 | . | TRBJ1-1 | few | TRBV28
CASSTAAGQGAHGELFF | TGTGCCAGCAGTACGGCCGCGGGACAGGGGGCCCACGGGGAGCTGTTTTTT | 17 | TRBD1 | TRBJ2-2 | . | TRBV5-8
CASSQEGGISGANVLTF | TGCGCCAGCAGCCAAGAGGGGGGGATCTCTGGGGCCAACGTCCTGACTTTC | 17 | TRBD2 | TRBJ2-6 | . | TRBV4-3
CASSQVGGSGNTIYF | TGCGCCAGCAGCCAAGTGGGAGGTTCTGGAAACACCATATATTTT | 15 | . | TRBJ1-3 | . | TRBV4-3
CASRTGGRSQYF | TGTGCCAGCAGGACAGGGGGAAGGTCGCAGTACTTC | 12 | TRBD1 | TRBJ2-7 | . | TRBV27
CASAPSSPQNYGYTF | TGTGCTAGTGCCCCATCCTCTCCCCAAAACTATGGCTACACCTTC | 15 | . | TRBJ1-2 | . | TRBV12-5
CASSLQESTGELFF | TGCGCCAGCAGCCTCCAGGAATCTACCGGGGAGCTGTTTTTT | 14 | . | TRBJ2-2 | once | TRBV4-1
CASSVGLAGHYEQYF | TGTGCCAGCAGCGTAGGACTAGCGGGCCACTACGAGCAGTACTTC | 15 | TRBD2 | TRBJ2-7 | . | TRBV9
CASRGEAGARYTF | TGTGCCAGCAGGGGAGAGGCAGGGGCGCGCTACACCTTC | 13 | . | TRBJ1-2 | . | TRBV2
CASSLNPTEIWGYEQFF | TGTGCCAGCAGCTTAAACCCGACAGAAATTTGGGGGTATGAGCAGTTCTTC | 17 | . | TRBJ2-1 | . | TRBV7-3
CASSIRQGTKNIQYF | TGTGCCAGCAGTATCCGACAGGGGACCAAAAACATTCAGTACTTC | 15 | TRBD1 | TRBJ2-4 | . | TRBV27
CASSLSTGTSYEQYF | TGTGCCAGCAGCTTATCGACAGGGACCTCCTACGAGCAGTACTTC | 15 | TRBD1 | TRBJ2-7 | . | TRBV7-6
CASSSAPASQPQHF | TGTGCCAGCAGTTCAGCACCGGCCAGTCAGCCCCAGCATTTT | 14 | . | TRBJ1-5 | . | TRBV28
CASSFWTRGALGNEQFF | TGTGCCAGCAGTTTTTGGACGAGGGGGGCCTTGGGGAATGAGCAGTTCTTC | 17 | . | TRBJ2-1 | . | TRBV28
CASSYGTSYEQYF | TGTGCCAGCAGCTACGGGACTTCCTACGAGCAGTACTTC | 13 | . | TRBJ2-7 | . | TRBV5-5
CAISESGGSYEQYF | TGTGCCATCAGTGAGTCTGGCGGCTCCTACGAGCAGTACTTC | 14 | . | TRBJ2-7 | . | TRBV10-3
CSAGAPESF | TGCAGTGCTGGAGCTCCCGAAAGCTTC | 9 | . | TRBJ1-2 | few | TRBV20-1
CASSQQGEDTIYF | TGTGCCAGCAGCCAACAGGGTGAAGACACCATATATTTT | 13 | . | TRBJ1-3 | . | TRBV2
CASSAGGANVLTF | TGTGCCAGCAGCGCTGGTGGGGCCAACGTCCTGACTTTC | 13 | . | TRBJ2-6 | once | TRBV11-3
CASSQDLTRPQHF | TGCGCCAGCAGCCAAGACTTGACTCGGCCCCAGCATTTT | 13 | . | TRBJ1-5 | . | TRBV4-1